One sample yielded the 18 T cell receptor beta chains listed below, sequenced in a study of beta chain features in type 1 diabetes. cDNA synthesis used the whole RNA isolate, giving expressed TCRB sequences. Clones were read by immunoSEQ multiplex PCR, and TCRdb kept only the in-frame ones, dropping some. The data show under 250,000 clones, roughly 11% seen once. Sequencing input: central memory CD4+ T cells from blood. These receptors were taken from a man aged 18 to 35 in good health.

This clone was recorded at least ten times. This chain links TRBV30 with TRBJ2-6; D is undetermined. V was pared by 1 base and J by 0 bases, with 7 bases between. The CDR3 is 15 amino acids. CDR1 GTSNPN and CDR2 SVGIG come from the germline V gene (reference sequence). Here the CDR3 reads CAWSEGSSGANVLTF. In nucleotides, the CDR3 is TGTGCCTGGAGTGAAGGCAGCTCTGGGGCCAACGTCCTGACTTTC. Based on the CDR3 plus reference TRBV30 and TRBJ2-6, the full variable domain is SQTIHQWPATLVQPVGSPLSLECTVEGTSNPNLYWYRQAAGRGLQLLFYSVGIGQISSEVPQNLSASRPQDRQFILSSKKLLLSDSGFYLCAWSEGSSGANVLTFGAGSRLTVL.

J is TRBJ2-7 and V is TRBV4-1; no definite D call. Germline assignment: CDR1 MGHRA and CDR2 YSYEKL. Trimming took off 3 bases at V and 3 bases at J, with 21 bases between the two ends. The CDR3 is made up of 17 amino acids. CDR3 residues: CASSQSALLGLNYEQYF. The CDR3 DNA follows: TGCGCCAGCAGCCAGAGCGCGCTTCTGGGATTGAACTACGAGCAGTACTTC.

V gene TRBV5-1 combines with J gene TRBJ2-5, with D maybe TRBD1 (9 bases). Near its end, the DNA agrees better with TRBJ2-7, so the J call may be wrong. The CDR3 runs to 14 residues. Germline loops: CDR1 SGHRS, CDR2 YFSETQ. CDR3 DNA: TGCGCCAGCAGCCGGGAGGGACAGGGCTACGAGCAGTACTTC. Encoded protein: CASSREGQGYEQYF.

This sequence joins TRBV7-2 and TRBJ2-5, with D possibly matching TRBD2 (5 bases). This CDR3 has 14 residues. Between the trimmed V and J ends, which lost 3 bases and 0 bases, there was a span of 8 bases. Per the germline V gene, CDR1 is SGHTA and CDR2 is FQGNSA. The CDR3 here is CASSFNGDQETQYF. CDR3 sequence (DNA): TGTGCCAGCAGCTTTAACGGGGACCAAGAGACCCAGTACTTC.

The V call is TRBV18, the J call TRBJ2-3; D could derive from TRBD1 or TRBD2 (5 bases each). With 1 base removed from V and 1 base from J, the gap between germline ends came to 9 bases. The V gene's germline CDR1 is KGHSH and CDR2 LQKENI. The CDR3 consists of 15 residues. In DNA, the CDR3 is TGTGCCAGCTCACCACTGGGGCGGGGCACAGATACGCAGTATTTT. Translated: CASSPLGRGTDTQYF.

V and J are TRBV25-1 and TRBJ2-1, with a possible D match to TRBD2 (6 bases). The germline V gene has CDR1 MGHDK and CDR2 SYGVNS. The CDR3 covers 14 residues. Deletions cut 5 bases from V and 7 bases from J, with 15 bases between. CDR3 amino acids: CASSSETRLNEQFF. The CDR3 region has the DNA TGTGCCAGCAGTTCGGAGACTAGGCTAAATGAGCAGTTCTTC. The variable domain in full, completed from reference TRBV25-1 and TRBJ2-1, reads EADIYQTPRYLVIGTGKKITLECSQTMGHDKMYWYQQDPGMELHLIHYSYGVNSTEKGDLSSESTVSRIRTEHFPLTLESARPSHTSQYLCASSSETRLNEQFFGPGTRLTVL.

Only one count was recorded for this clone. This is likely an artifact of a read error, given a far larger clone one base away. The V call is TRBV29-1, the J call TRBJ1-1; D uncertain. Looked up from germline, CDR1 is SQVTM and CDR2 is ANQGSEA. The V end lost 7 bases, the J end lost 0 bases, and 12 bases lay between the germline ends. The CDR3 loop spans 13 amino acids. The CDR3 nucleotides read TGCAGCGGACAACTGGGCATGAACACTGAAGCTTTCTTT. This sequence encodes CSGQLGMNTEAFF.

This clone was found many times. DNA for the CDR3: TGTGCCAGCAGCAGTCGCTCGGGAGTTGTAGATACGCAGTATTTT. It yields the protein CASSSRSGVVDTQYF. The V gene is TRBV28, the J gene TRBJ2-3, with a tentative D call TRBD2 (6 bases). Germline assignment: CDR1 MDHEN and CDR2 SYDVKM. Trimming cost V 6 bases and J 5 bases, with 18 bases left between them. This CDR3 spans 15 amino acids.

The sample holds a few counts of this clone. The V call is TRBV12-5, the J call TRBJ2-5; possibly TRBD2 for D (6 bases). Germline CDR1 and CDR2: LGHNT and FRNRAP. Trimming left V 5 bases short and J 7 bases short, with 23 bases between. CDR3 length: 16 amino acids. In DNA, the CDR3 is TGTGCTAGTGGTCCGGGGGACTCTCGGGCTCGGGGGACCCAGTACTTC. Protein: CASGPGDSRARGTQYF. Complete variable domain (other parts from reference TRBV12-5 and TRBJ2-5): DARVTQTPRHKVTEMGQEVTMRCQPILGHNTVFWYRQTMMQGLELLAYFRNRAPLDDSGMPKDRFSAEMPDATLATLKIQPSEPRDSAVYFCASGPGDSRARGTQYFGPGTRLLVL.

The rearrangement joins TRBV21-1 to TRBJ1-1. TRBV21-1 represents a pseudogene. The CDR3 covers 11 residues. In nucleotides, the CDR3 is TGTGCCAGCAGCAAAAGCACTGAAGCTTTCTTT. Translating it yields CASSKSTEAFF.

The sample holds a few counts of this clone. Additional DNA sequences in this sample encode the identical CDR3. This chain's CDR3 is CASSSGLQETQYF. The CDR3 DNA reads TGTGCCAGCAGCTCGGGACTACAAGAGACCCAGTACTTC. V is TRBV4-2 and J is TRBJ2-5; 7 nucleotides match TRBD2. The CDR3 runs to 13 residues. With V trimmed by 5 bases and J by 2 bases, 2 bases remained unmatched. Germline loops: CDR1 LGHNA, CDR2 YNFKEQ.

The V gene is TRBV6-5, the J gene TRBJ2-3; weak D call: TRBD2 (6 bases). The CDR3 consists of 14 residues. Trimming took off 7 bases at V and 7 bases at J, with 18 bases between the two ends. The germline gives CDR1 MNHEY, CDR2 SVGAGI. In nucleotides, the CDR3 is TGTGCCAGCAAATTTCGGGGAGGAGCGAATACGCAGTATTTT. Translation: CASKFRGGANTQYF.

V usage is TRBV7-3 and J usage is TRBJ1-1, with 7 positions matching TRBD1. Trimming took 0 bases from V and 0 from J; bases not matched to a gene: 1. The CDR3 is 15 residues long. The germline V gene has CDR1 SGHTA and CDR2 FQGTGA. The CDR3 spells CASSLTGQMNTEAFF. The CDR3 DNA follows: TGTGCCAGCAGCTTAACGGGACAGATGAACACTGAAGCTTTCTTT. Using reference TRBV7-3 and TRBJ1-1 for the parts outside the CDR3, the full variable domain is GAGVSQTPSNKVTEKGKYVELRCDPISGHTALYWYRQSLGQGPEFLIYFQGTGAADDSGLPNDRFFAVRPEGSVSTLKIQRTERGDSAVYLCASSLTGQMNTEAFFGQGTRLTVV.

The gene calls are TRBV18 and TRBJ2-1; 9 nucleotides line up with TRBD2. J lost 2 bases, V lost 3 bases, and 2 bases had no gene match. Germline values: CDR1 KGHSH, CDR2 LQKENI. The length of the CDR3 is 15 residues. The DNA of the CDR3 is TGTGCCAGCTCACCGGCTAGCGGGACCTACAATGAGCAGTTCTTC. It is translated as CASSPASGTYNEQFF.

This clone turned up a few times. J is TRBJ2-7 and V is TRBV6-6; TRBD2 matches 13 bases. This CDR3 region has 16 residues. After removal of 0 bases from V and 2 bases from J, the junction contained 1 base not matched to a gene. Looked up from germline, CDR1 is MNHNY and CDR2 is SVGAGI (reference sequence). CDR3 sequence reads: CASSYSGTSGAYEQYF. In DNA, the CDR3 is TGTGCCAGCAGTTACTCGGGGACTAGCGGGGCCTACGAGCAGTACTTC.

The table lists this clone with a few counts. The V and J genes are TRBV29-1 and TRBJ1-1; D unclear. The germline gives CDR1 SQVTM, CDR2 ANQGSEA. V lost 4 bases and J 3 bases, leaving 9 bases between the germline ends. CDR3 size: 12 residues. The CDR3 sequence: CSVGLGYTEAFF. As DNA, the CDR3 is TGCAGCGTTGGCTTGGGTTACACTGAAGCTTTCTTT. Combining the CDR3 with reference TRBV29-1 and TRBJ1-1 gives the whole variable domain SAVISQKPSRDICQRGTSLTIQCQVDSQVTMMFWYRQQPGQSLTLIATANQGSEATYESGFVIDKFPISRPNLTFSTLTVSNMSPEDSSIYLCSVGLGYTEAFFGQGTRLTVV.

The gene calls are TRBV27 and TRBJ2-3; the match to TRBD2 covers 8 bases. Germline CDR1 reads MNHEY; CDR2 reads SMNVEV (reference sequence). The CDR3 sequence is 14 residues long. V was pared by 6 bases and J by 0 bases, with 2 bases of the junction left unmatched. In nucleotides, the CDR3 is TGTGCCAGCAGGGTAGCGGGAAGCACAGATACGCAGTATTTT. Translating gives CASRVAGSTDTQYF.

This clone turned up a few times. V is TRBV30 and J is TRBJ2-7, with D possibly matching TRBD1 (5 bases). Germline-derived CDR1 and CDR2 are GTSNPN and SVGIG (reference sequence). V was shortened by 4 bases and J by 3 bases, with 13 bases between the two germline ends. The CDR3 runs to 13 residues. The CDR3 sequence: CAWNRDSFYEQYF. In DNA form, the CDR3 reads TGTGCCTGGAATAGAGACAGCTTCTACGAGCAGTACTTC. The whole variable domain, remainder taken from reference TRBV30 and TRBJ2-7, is SQTIHQWPATLVQPVGSPLSLECTVEGTSNPNLYWYRQAAGRGLQLLFYSVGIGQISSEVPQNLSASRPQDRQFILSSKKLLLSDSGFYLCAWNRDSFYEQYFGPGTRLTVT.